This T cell receptor beta chain was recovered during a study of shared clonotypes between healthy human individuals. This table comes from immunoSEQ multiplex PCR, and its TCRdb copy is limited to in-frame clones, with some not included. Here the sample spans some 2 million clones, approximately 94% being singletons. CD45RO-negative, CCR7-positively selected cells formed the naive CD8 fraction, excluding terminally differentiated effector memory CD45RA+ cells. Study donors comprised healthy, HIV-negative adults devoid of recent acute infection or vaccination. The sample comprised naive CD8+ T cells sorted from blood. The source is a man aged 18 to 29 in good health.

CDR3 in DNA: TGTGCCAGCAGCTTGGAGGTATTTGGGGCGGCCTACGAGCAGTACTTC. This encodes CASSLEVFGAAYEQYF. This chain connects TRBV5-6 to TRBJ2-7; the D gene is possibly TRBD1 (5 bases). V lost 0 bases to trimming and J lost 2 bases, with 15 bases between them. Looked up from germline, CDR1 is SGHDT and CDR2 is YYEEEE. The CDR3 is 16 amino acids.